This TCR beta chain was recorded in a study of OX40 agonist ivuxolimab in advanced cancers. Turning to the study itself: Dose-escalation patients had hepatocellular carcinoma, melanoma, renal cell or head and neck cancer. At about 81% male, the cohort had a mean age of approximately 60 years, ranging from about 20 to 80. Study observations and caveats: Dosing at 0.1 to 3.0 mg/kg was accompanied by clonal expansion of CD4+ and CD8+ blood T cells by week 6.

In germline, CDR1 is SGHDT, CDR2 YYEEEE. The length of the CDR3 is 17 residues. The assay was immunoSEQ multiplex PCR, and TCRdb's table has in-frame clones only and misses some. This sample has approximately 56,000 clones, with 87% found just once. As concerns this clone: Its antigen is unknown. Its ends do not fully match the called genes, so a read error is possible.

Blood sampling was done at baseline, cycle 4 day 1, and cycle 7 day 1. This sequence was found in an adult with an advanced solid tumor such as melanoma, head and neck, liver or kidney cancer. This rearrangement joins TRBV5-6 to TRBJ1-5, with D perhaps TRBD1 (5 bases). The material was CD4+ or CD8+ T cells sorted from blood, obtained in a trial of the OX40 agonist ivuxolimab. The CDR3 is CASSLGRGRYSNQPQHF. CDR3 DNA sequence: TGTGCCAGCAGTTTGGGAAGGGGCAGGTATAGCAATCAGCCCCAGCATTTT.